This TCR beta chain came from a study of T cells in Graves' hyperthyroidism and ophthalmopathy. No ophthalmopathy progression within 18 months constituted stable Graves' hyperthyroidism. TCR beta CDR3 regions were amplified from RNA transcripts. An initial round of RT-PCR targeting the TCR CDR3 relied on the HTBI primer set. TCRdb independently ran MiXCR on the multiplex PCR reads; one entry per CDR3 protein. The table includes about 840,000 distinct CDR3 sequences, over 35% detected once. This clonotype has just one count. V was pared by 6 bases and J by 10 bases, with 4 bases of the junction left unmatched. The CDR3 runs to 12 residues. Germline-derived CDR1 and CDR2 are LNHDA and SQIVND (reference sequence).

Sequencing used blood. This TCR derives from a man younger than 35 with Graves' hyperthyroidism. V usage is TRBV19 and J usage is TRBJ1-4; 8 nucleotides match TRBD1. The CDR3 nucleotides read TGTGCCAGTAGCACAGGGGGTCGAAAACTGTTTTTT. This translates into CASSTGGRKLFF.